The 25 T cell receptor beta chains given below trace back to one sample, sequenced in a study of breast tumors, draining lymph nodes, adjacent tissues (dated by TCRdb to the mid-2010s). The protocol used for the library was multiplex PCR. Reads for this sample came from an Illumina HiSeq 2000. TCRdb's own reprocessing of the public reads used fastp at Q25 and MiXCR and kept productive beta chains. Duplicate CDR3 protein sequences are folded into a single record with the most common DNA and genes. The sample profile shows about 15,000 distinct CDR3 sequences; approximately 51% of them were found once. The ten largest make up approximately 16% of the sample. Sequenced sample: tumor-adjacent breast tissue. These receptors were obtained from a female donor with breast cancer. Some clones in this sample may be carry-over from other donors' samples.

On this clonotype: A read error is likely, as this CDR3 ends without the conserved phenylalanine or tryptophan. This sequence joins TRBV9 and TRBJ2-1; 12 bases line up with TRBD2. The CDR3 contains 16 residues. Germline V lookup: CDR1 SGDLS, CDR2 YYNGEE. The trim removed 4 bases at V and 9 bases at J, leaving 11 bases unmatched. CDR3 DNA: TGTGCCAGCAGCTCTCGGACTAGCGGGACCGCTAGTGAGCAGTTCCTC. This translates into CASSSRTSGTASEQFL.

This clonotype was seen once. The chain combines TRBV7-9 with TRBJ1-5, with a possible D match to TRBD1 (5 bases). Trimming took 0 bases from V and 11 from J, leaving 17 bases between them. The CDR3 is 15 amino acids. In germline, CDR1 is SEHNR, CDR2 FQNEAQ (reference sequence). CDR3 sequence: CASSLAIGVGETQHF. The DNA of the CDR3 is TGTGCCAGCAGCTTAGCCATAGGGGTGGGAGAGACCCAGCATTTT.

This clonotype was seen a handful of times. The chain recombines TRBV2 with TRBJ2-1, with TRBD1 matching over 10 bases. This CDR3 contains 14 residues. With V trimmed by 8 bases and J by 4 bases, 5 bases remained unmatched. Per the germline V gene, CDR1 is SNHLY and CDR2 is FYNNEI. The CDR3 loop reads CASARDRGYNEQFF. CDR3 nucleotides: TGTGCCAGCGCCCGGGACAGGGGTTACAATGAGCAGTTCTTC.

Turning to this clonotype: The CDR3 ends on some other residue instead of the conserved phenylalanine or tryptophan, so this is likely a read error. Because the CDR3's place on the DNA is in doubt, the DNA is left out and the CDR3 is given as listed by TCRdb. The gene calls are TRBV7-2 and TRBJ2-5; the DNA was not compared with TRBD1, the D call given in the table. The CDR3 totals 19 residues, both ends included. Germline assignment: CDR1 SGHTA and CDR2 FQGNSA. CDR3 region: CASSLAPGQGRGYGYTFGS.

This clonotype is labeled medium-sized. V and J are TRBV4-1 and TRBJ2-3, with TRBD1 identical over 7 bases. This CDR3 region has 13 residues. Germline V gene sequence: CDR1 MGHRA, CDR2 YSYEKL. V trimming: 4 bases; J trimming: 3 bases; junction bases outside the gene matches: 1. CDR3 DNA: TGCGCCAGCAGCCGGGACAGTACAGATACGCAGTATTTT. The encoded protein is CASSRDSTDTQYF.

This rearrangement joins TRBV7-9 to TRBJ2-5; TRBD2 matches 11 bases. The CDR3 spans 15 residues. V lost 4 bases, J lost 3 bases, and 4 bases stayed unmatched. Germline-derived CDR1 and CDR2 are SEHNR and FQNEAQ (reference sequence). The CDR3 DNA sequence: TGTGCCAGCAGCTACCAGGGACTAGCGGAAGAGACCCAGTACTTC. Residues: CASSYQGLAEETQYF.

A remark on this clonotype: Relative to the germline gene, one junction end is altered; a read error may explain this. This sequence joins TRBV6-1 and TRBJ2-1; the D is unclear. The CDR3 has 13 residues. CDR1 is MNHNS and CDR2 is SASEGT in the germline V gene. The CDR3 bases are TGTGCCAGCAGTCAATTTGGGGTCAATGAGCAATTCTTC. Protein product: CASSQFGVNEQFF.

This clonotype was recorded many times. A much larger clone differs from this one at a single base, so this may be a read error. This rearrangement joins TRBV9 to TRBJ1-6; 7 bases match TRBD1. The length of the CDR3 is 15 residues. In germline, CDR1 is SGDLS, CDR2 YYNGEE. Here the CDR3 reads CASSTGQEENSPPHF. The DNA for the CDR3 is TGTGCCAGCAGCACCGGACAGGAGGAGAATTCACCCCCCCACTTT.

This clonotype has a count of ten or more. The CDR3, as DNA: TGTGCCAGCAGCTTCCCCAGGGGGGGAGGTGGTTCCTACAATGAGCAGTTCTTC. As protein: CASSFPRGGGGSYNEQFF. This sequence joins TRBV9 and TRBJ2-1; TRBD1 or TRBD2 may be the D gene (7 bases each). The CDR3 consists of 18 residues. Trimming took 4 bases from V and 1 from J, leaving 21 bases between them. Germline CDR1 SGDLS, CDR2 YYNGEE.

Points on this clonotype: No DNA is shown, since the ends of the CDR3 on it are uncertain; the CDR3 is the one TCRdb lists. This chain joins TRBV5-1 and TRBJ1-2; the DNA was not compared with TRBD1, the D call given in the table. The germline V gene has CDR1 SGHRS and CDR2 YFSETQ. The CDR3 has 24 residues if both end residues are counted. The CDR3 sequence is CASSDSFPSLCQYLKVRSGYGYTF.

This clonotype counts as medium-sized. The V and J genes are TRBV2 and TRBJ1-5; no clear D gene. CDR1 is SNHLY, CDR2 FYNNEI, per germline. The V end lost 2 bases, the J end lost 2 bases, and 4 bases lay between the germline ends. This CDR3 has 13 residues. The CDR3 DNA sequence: TGTGCCAGCAGTGAACAGGGCAATCAGCCCCAGCATTTT. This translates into CASSEQGNQPQHF.

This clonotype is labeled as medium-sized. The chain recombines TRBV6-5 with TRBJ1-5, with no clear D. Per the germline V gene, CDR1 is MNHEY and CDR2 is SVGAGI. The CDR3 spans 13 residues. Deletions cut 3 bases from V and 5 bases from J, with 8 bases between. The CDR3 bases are TGTGCCAGCAGTTATAGCGTAGATCAGCCCCAGCATTTT. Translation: CASSYSVDQPQHF.

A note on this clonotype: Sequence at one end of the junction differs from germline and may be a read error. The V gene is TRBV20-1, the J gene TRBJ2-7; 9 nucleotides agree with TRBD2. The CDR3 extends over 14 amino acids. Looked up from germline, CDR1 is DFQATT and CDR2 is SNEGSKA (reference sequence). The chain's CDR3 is CSAGIAGDTFEQYF. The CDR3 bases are TGCAGTGCTGGTATAGCGGGGGATACCTTCGAGCAATACTTC.

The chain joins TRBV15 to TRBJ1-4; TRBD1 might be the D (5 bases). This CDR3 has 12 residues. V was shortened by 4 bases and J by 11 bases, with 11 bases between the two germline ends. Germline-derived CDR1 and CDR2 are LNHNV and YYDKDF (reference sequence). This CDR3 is CATSNQQDKLFF. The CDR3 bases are TGTGCCACCAGCAACCAACAGGACAAACTGTTTTTT.

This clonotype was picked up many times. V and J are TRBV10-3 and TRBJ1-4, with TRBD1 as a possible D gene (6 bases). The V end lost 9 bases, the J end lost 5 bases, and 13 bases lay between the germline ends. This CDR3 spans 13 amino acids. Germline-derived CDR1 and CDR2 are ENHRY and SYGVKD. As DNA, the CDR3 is TGTGCCATTCAACAGGGCTACAATGAAAAACTGTTTTTT. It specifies CAIQQGYNEKLFF.

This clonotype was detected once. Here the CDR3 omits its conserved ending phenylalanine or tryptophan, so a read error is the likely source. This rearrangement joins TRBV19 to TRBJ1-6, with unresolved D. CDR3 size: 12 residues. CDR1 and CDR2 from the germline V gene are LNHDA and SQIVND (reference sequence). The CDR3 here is CASSIANPPLHL. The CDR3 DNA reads TGTGCGAGTAGTATAGCAAATCCACCCCTCCACCTT.

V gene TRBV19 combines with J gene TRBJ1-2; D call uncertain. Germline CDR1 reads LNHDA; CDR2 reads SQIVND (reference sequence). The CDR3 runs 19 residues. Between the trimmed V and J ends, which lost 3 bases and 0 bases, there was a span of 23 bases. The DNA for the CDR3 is TGTGCCAGTAGTATCGGAGTGGCTATATTCTTATGTGCTAACTATGGCTACACCTTC. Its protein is CASSIGVAIFLCANYGYTF.

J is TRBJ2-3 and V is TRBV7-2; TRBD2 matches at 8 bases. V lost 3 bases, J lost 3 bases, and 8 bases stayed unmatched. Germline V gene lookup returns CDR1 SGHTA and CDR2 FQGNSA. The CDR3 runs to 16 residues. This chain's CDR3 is CASSFNTSGLTDTQYF. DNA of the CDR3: TGTGCCAGCAGCTTTAATACTAGCGGTTTAACAGATACGCAGTATTTT.

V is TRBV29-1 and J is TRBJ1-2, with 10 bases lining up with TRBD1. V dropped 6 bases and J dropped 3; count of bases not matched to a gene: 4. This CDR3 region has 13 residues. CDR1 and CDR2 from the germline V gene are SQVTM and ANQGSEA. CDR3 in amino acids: CSVRTGGDYGYTF. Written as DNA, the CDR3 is TGCAGCGTGAGGACAGGGGGGGACTATGGCTACACCTTC.

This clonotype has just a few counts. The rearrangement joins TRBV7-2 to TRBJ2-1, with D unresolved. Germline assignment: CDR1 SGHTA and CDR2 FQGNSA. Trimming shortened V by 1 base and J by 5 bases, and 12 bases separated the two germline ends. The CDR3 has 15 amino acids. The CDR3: CASSLVDPRNNEQFF. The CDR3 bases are TGTGCCAGCAGCTTAGTAGACCCTAGAAACAATGAGCAGTTCTTC. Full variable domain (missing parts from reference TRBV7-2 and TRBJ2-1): GAGVSQSPSNKVTEKGKDVELRCDPISGHTALYWYRQSLGQGLEFLIYFQGNSAPDKSGLPSDRFSAERTGGSVSTLTIQRTQQEDSAVYLCASSLVDPRNNEQFFGPGTRLTVL.

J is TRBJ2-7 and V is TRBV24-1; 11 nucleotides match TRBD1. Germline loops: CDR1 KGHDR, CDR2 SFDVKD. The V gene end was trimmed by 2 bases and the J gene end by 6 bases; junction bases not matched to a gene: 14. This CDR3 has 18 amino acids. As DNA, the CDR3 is TGTGCCACCAGTGATTCGCGCACAAGCCGGGACAGGGGGGTCGAGCAGTACTTC. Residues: CATSDSRTSRDRGVEQYF.

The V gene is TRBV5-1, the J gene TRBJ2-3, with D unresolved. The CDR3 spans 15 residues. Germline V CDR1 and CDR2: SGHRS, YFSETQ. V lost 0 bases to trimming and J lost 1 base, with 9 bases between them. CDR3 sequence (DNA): TGCGCCAGCAGCTTGGAAGTTCCGCGCACAGATACGCAGTATTTT. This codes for CASSLEVPRTDTQYF.

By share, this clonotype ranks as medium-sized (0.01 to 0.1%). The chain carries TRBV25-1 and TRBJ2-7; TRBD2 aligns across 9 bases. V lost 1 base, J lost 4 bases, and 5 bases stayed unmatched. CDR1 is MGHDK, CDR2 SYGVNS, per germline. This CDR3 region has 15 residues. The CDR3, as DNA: TGTGCCAGCAGTGAATGGGGTAGCGGGAGATACGAGCAGTACTTC. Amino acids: CASSEWGSGRYEQYF.

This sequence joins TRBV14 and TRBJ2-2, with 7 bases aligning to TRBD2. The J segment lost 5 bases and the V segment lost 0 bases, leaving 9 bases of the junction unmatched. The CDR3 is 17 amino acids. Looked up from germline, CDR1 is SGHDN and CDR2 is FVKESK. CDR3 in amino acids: CASSQDQGGSGTGELFF. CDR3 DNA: TGTGCCAGCAGCCAAGATCAGGGCGGGAGTGGGACCGGGGAGCTGTTTTTT.

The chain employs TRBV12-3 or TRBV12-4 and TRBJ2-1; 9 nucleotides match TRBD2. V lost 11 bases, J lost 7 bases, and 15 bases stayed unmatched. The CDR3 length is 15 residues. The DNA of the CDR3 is TGTGCCTCCACATTAAATGCGGGAGGGCAGAATGAGCAGTTCTTC. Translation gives CASTLNAGGQNEQFF.